This TCR beta chain was found in a study of blood T cell repertoires in COVID-19. In its sample, this clone was seen a few times. The method was immunoSEQ multiplex PCR; TCRdb's version includes in-frame clones alone and lacks a portion of them. The sample lists roughly 31,000 clones, nearly 90% occurring once. Germline CDR1 reads MDHEN; CDR2 reads SYDVKM. V lost 4 bases to trimming and J lost 3 bases, with 15 bases between them. This CDR3 is built from 15 residues. The material sequenced was peripheral blood. The sequence came from a man aged 55 to 70 with active COVID-19. The rearrangement links TRBV28 to TRBJ2-5; a weak D match, TRBD2 (5 bases). The CDR3 spells CASSSNDYLEETQYF. In DNA form, the CDR3 reads TGTGCCAGCAGTTCAAACGACTATTTAGAAGAGACCCAGTACTTC.